Below are 2 T cell receptor beta chains sequenced from a single sample in a study of T-cell memory formation after mild COVID-19. TCRdb ran MiXCR on the 5' RACE reads and lists one entry per CDR3 protein. The top ten clones hold less than 15% of a sample with hundreds of thousands of distinct CDR3 sequences, around 27% of them seen once. Sequencing was carried out using PBMCs or a T cell subset sorted from them (not recorded which). These receptors originate from an adult woman who had mild COVID-19 (a few samples of this study predate the infection). Cell type and time point are not known.

This sequence joins TRBV4-3 and TRBJ2-2; TRBD2 agrees at 7 bases. CDR3 length equals 19 residues. Germline V lookup: CDR1 LGHNA, CDR2 YSLEER. V was clipped by 4 bases and J by 4 bases; unmatched bases: 18. The CDR3 protein is CASSRDGLVWTQGTGELFF. The CDR3 coding sequence is TGCGCCAGCAGCCGAGACGGACTAGTATGGACCCAGGGCACCGGGGAGCTGTTTTTT.

The gene calls are TRBV28 and TRBJ2-5; D is unresolved. The V end lost 2 bases, the J end lost 2 bases, and 12 bases lay between the germline ends. Germline V gene data show CDR1 as MDHEN and CDR2 as SYDVKM. The CDR3 runs to 15 residues. The CDR3 here is CASSLIRKGQETQYF. The DNA for the CDR3 is TGTGCCAGCAGTTTAATAAGGAAAGGGCAAGAGACCCAGTACTTC.